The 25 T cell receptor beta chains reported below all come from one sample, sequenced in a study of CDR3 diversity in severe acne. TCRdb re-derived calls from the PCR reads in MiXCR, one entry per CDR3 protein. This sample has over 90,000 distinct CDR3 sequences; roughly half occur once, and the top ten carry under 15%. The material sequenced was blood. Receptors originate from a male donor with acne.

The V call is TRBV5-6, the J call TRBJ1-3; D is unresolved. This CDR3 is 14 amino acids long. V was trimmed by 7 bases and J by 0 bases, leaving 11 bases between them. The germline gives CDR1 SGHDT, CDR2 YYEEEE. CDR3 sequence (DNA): TGTGCCAGCGGCCACCGCTACTCTGGAAACACCATATATTTT. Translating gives CASGHRYSGNTIYF.

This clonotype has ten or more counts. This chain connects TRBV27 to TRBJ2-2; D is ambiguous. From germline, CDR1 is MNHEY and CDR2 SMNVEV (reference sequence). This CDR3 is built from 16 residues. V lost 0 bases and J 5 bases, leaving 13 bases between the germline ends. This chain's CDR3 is CASSLSPSRATGELFF. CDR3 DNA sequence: TGTGCCAGCAGTTTATCCCCGAGCAGAGCGACCGGGGAGCTGTTTTTT.

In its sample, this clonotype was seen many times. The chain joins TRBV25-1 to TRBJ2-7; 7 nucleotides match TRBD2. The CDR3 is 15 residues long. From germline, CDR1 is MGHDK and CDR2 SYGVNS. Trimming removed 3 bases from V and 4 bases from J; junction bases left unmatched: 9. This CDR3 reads CASSDARLADYEQYF. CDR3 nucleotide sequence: TGTGCCAGCAGTGACGCAAGGCTAGCGGATTACGAGCAGTACTTC.

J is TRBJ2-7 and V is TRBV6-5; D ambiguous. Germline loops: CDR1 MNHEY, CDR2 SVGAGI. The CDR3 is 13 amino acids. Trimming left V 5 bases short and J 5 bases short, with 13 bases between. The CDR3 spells CASSRYEPDEQYF. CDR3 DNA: TGTGCCAGCAGTCGATACGAGCCTGACGAGCAGTACTTC.

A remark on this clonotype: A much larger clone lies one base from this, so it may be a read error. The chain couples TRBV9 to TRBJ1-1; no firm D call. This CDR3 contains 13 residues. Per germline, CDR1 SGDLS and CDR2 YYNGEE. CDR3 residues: CASSVQTNTGAFF. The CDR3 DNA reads TGTGCCAGCAGCGTACAGACGAACACTGGAGCTTTCTTT.

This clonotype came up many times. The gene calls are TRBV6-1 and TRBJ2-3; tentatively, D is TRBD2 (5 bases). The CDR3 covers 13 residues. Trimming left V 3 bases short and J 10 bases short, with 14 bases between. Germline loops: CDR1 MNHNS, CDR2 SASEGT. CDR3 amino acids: CASSEGGQVPQYF. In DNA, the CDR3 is TGTGCCAGCAGTGAGGGCGGGCAAGTGCCGCAGTATTTT.

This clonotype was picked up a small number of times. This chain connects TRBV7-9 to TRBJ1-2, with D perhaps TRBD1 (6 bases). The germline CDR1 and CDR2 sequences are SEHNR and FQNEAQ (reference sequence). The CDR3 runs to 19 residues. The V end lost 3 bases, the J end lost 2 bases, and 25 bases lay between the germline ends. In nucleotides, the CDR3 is TGTGCCAGCAGCTTTTTCACTTTCTCCGGGACAAGGAGCAACTATGGCTACACCTTC. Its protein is CASSFFTFSGTRSNYGYTF. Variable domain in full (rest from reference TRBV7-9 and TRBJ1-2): DTGVSQNPRHKITKRGQNVTFRCDPISEHNRLYWYRQTLGQGPEFLTYFQNEAQLEKSRLLSDRFSAERPKGSFSTLEIQRTEQGDSAMYLCASSFFTFSGTRSNYGYTFGSGTRLTVV.

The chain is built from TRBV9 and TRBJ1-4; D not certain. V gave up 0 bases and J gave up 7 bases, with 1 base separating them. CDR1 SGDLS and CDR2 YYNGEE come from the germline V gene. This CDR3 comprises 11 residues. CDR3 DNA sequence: TGTGCCAGCAGCGTAGCTGAAAAACTGTTTTTT. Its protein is CASSVAEKLFF.

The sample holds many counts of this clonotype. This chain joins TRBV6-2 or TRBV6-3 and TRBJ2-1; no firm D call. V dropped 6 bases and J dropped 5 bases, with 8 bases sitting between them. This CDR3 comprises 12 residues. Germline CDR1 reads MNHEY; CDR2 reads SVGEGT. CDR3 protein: CASSSQHNEQFF. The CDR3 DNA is TGTGCCAGCAGCTCCCAGCACAATGAGCAGTTCTTC.

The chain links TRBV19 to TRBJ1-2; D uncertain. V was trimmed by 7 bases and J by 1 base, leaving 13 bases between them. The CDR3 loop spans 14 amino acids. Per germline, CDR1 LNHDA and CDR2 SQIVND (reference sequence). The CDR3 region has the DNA TGTGCCAGTACTATCCGGCCCTATAACTATGGCTACACCTTC. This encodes CASTIRPYNYGYTF.

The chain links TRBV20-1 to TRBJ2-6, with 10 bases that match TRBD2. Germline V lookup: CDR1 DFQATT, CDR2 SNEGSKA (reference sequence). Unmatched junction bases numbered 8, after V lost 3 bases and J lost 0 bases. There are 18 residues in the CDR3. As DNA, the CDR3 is TGCAGTGCTAGTGGAATAGCGGGAGGCCTCTCTGGGGCCAACGTCCTGACTTTC. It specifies CSASGIAGGLSGANVLTF.

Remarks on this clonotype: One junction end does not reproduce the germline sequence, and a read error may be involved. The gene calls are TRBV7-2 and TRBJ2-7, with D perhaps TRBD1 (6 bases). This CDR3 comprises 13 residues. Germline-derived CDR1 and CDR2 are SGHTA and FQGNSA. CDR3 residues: CASAWVIGQPPSF. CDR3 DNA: TGTGCCAGCGCGTGGGTAATCGGACAGCCGCCCTCCTTC.

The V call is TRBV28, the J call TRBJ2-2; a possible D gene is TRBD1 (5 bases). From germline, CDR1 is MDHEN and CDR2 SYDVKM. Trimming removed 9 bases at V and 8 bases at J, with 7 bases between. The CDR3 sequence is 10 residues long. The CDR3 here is CASQGGELFF. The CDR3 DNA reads TGTGCCAGTCAGGGTGGGGAGCTGTTTTTT.

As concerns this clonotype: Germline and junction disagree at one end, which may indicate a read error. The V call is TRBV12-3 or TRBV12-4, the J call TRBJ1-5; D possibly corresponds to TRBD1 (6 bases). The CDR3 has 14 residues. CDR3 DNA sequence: TGTGCCAGCAGTCCCGGGGGGGGCAACCAGCCCCAGCATTTT. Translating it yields CASSPGGGNQPQHF.

CDR3 loop: CATSRDRGTSGSTDTQYF. The CDR3 bases are TGTGCCACCAGCAGAGATCGGGGGACTAGCGGGAGCACAGATACGCAGTATTTT. V and J are TRBV15 and TRBJ2-3; 12 nucleotides align to TRBD2. Unmatched junction bases numbered 4, after V lost 0 bases and J lost 0 bases. This CDR3 has 18 amino acids. Germline CDR1 reads LNHNV; CDR2 reads YYDKDF (reference sequence).

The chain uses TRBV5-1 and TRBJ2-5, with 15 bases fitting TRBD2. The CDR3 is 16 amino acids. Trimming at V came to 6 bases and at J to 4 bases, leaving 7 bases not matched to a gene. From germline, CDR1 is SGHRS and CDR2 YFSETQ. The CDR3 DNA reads TGCGCCAGCAAATTGTCGGGACTAGCGGGAGGAGAGACCCAGTACTTC. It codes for CASKLSGLAGGETQYF.

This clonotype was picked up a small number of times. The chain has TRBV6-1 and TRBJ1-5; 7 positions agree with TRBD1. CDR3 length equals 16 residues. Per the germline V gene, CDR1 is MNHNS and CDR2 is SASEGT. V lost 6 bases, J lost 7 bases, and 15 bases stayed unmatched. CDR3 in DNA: TGTGCCAGCAGCATTACCGCGACAGGGCAGGGACAGCCCCAGCATTTT. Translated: CASSITATGQGQPQHF.

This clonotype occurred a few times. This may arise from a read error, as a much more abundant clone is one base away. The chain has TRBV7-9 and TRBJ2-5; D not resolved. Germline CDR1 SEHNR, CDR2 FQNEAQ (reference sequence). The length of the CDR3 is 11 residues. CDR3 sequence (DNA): TGTGCCGGCCTCTACCAAGAGGCCCAGTACTTC. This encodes CAGLYQEAQYF.

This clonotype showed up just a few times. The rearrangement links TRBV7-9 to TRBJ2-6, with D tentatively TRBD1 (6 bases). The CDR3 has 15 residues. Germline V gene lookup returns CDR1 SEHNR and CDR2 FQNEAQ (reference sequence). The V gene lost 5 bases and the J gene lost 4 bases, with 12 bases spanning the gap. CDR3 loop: CASSPAGTGANVLTF. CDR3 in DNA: TGTGCCAGCAGCCCGGCCGGGACAGGGGCCAACGTCCTGACTTTC.

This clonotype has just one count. The CDR3: CASSLASQGASGGYTF. As DNA, the CDR3 is TGTGCCAGCAGCTTAGCATCTCAGGGGGCTAGCGGTGGCTACACCTTC. This chain uses TRBV7-8 with TRBJ1-2, with TRBD1 matching over 8 bases. The V segment lost 0 bases and the J segment 7 bases; nucleotides outside the gene matches: 10. Germline CDR1 and CDR2: SGHVS and FQNEAQ. The CDR3 has 16 amino acids.

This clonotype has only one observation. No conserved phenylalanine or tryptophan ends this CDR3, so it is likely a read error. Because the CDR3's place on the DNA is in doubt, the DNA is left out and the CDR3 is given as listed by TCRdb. The CDR3 is CASTLTGQGSYGYTFGS. This rearrangement joins TRBV7-2 to TRBJ2-1; whether TRBD1, the table's D call, matches the DNA was not checked. The germline CDR1 and CDR2 sequences are SGHTA and FQGNSA. The CDR3 adds up to 17 amino acids, both ends counted.

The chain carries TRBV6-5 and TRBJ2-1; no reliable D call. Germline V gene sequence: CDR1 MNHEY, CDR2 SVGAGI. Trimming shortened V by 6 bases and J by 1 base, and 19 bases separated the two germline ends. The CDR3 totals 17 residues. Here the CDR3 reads CASSSFSTGGSYNEQFF. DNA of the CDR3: TGTGCCAGCAGCTCTTTCTCGACTGGTGGGTCCTACAATGAGCAGTTCTTC.

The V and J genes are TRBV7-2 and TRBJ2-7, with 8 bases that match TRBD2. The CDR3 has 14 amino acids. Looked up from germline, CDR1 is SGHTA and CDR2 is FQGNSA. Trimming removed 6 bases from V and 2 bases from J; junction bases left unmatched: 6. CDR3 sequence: CASSFSGGTYEQYF. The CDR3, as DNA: TGTGCCAGCAGTTTCAGCGGGGGAACCTACGAGCAGTACTTC.

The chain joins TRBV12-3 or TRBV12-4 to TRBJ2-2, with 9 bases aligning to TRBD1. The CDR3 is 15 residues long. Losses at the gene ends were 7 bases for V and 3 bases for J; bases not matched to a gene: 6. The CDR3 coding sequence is TGTGCCAGCAATACAGGGGGCGTTTACACCGGGGAGCTGTTTTTT. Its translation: CASNTGGVYTGELFF.

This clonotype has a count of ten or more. DNA of the CDR3: TGTGCCAGCAGTACAGGGATTCTTGGCTACACCTTC. This sequence encodes CASSTGILGYTF. The rearrangement links TRBV25-1 to TRBJ1-2, with TRBD1 as a possible D gene (6 bases). The germline V gene has CDR1 MGHDK and CDR2 SYGVNS. V was trimmed by 5 bases and J by 7 bases, leaving 11 bases between them. This CDR3 spans 12 amino acids.